This entry describes one T cell receptor (beta chain). Antigen: not known. The protocol was immunoSEQ multiplex PCR, while the TCRdb copy is restricted to in-frame clones and leaves out a portion. This sample has 100,000 to 150,000 clones, with roughly 87% found just once. This sample stems from a study of T cell responses to AZD1222 COVID-19 vaccine. Study as a whole: Samples with a second dose at about 4 or about 12 weeks were pooled together.

Study-level results: The donors showed a predominance of white British ancestry and of females, with possible underestimation of clonal diversity. Only a handful of people who got AZD1222 tested seropositive at baseline. There were repertoire samples only from the period after the peak T cell response.

This clonotype was sampled from an adult in good health. The sample consisted of peripheral blood, taken on day 0 of AZD1222 vaccination.

The CDR3 DNA reads TGTGCCAGCGGAAAGAACACTGAAGCTTTCTTT. Translating gives CASGKNTEAFF. This sequence joins TRBV12-3 or TRBV12-4 and TRBJ1-1, with unresolved D. The ends were cut back, 8 bases at V and 1 base at J, with 5 bases in the middle. The CDR3 has 11 amino acids.